What follows are 21 T cell receptor beta chains derived from one specimen sequenced in a study of T cell responses to AZD1222 COVID-19 vaccine. Clones were read by immunoSEQ multiplex PCR, and TCRdb kept only the in-frame ones, dropping some. The data contain about 140,000 clones, approximately 92% of them singletons. The specimen was peripheral blood, collected on day 0 of AZD1222 vaccination. All receptors derive from an adult in good health.

The rearrangement links TRBV2 to TRBJ2-7; no clear D. The length of the CDR3 is 14 residues. In germline, CDR1 is SNHLY, CDR2 FYNNEI. The V end lost 4 bases, the J end lost 0 bases, and 10 bases lay between the germline ends. The CDR3 spells CASSVLQSSYEQYF. The CDR3 nucleotides are TGTGCCAGCAGTGTCCTACAGAGCTCCTACGAGCAGTACTTC.

This chain joins TRBV10-3 and TRBJ1-1; TRBD1 agrees at 9 bases. The V and J ends lost 10 bases and 4 bases, in that order; junction bases with no gene match: 4. Looked up from germline, CDR1 is ENHRY and CDR2 is SYGVKD. The CDR3 covers 12 residues. CDR3 sequence reads: CATGQGSTEAFF. In DNA, the CDR3 is TGTGCCACAGGACAGGGGAGCACTGAAGCTTTCTTT.

V is TRBV15 and J is TRBJ1-1; D remains ambiguous. The CDR3 contains 14 residues. V shed 8 bases and J shed 3 bases, with 16 bases lying between them. The germline CDR1 and CDR2 sequences are LNHNV and YYDKDF (reference sequence). The CDR3 reads CATRREGGYTEAFF. The CDR3 DNA is TGTGCCACCCGGAGAGAGGGTGGGTACACTGAAGCTTTCTTT.

The genes are TRBV6-2 or TRBV6-3 and TRBJ1-2; tentative D call: TRBD1 (6 bases). CDR1 MNHEY and CDR2 SVGEGT come from the germline V gene. Trimming pared 4 bases from V and 8 bases from J, leaving 17 bases between. The CDR3 is made up of 14 amino acids. CDR3 sequence reads: CASSFHTGLSGYTF. The CDR3 DNA reads TGTGCCAGCAGTTTCCATACAGGGCTGAGCGGCTACACCTTC.

The chain links TRBV7-9 to TRBJ1-1; a possible D gene is TRBD1 (5 bases). V was shortened by 5 bases and J by 5 bases, with 9 bases between the two germline ends. CDR1 SEHNR and CDR2 FQNEAQ come from the germline V gene (reference sequence). The CDR3 contains 12 residues. The CDR3 loop reads CASSDWTTEAFF. CDR3 sequence (DNA): TGTGCCAGCAGCGATTGGACAACTGAAGCTTTCTTT.

The V call is TRBV7-3, the J call TRBJ2-3, with TRBD2 identical over 8 bases. This CDR3 comprises 14 residues. Germline-derived CDR1 and CDR2 are SGHTA and FQGTGA. Trimming took 5 bases from V and 3 from J; bases not matched to a gene: 4. The CDR3 sequence is CASSSGRVTDTQYF. CDR3 coding DNA: TGTGCCAGCAGCAGCGGGAGAGTTACAGATACGCAGTATTTT.

The chain links TRBV28 to TRBJ2-5; possible D gene TRBD2, 5 bases. This CDR3 has 15 amino acids. Trimming cost V 5 bases and J 5 bases, with 18 bases left between them. The germline gives CDR1 MDHEN, CDR2 SYDVKM. The CDR3 spells CASSPMMGASETQYF. CDR3 coding DNA: TGTGCCAGCAGTCCCATGATGGGAGCGTCGGAGACCCAGTACTTC.

The chain joins TRBV3-1 (or the pseudogene TRBV3-2) to TRBJ2-1; 9 bases map to TRBD2. Germline CDR1 LGHDT, CDR2 YNNKEL (reference sequence). This CDR3 is 16 amino acids long. The V segment lost 4 bases and the J segment 7 bases; nucleotides outside the gene matches: 11. CDR3 nucleotides: TGTGCCAGCAGCCCCGCTGTAGCGGGAGTTAGGAATGAGCAGTTCTTC. Translating gives CASSPAVAGVRNEQFF.

This clone appeared a single time. This rearrangement joins TRBV19 to TRBJ1-1; D gene unclear. The V gene lost 8 bases and the J gene lost 8 bases, with 12 bases spanning the gap. Germline V gene data show CDR1 as LNHDA and CDR2 as SQIVND (reference sequence). The CDR3 covers 11 residues. In nucleotides, the CDR3 is TGTGCCAGTCAAGTCGGGAGAGAAGCTTTCTTT. This codes for CASQVGREAFF.

The V call is TRBV4-1, the J call TRBJ2-6; D gene unclear. Between the trimmed V and J ends, which lost 2 bases and 2 bases, there was a span of 19 bases. Germline loops: CDR1 MGHRA, CDR2 YSYEKL. The CDR3 runs 19 residues. CDR3 loop: CASSQFVGLRATGANVLTF. The CDR3 DNA reads as TGCGCCAGCAGCCAATTTGTCGGGCTTCGGGCTACTGGGGCCAACGTCCTGACTTTC.

V usage is TRBV10-1 and J usage is TRBJ1-1; D may be TRBD1 (6 bases). The V end lost 0 bases, the J end lost 7 bases, and 12 bases lay between the germline ends. Per germline, CDR1 WNHNN and CDR2 SYGVQD (reference sequence). This CDR3 region has 14 residues. As DNA, the CDR3 is TGCGCCAGCAGTGAGTCGGGGGGCTCCGTTGAAGCTTTCTTT. This sequence encodes CASSESGGSVEAFF.

The rearrangement uses TRBV10-1 and TRBJ1-6; D not certain. The CDR3 runs to 14 residues. Germline lookup yields CDR1 WNHNN and CDR2 SYGVQD (reference sequence). Trimming removed 3 bases from V and 5 bases from J, with 8 bases in between. DNA for the CDR3: TGCGCCAGCAGTGAAGTCGGAGATAATTCACCCCTCCACTTT. Protein: CASSEVGDNSPLHF.

V usage is TRBV29-1 and J usage is TRBJ1-1; D gene unclear. Between the trimmed V and J ends, which lost 7 bases and 4 bases, there was a span of 16 bases. There are 13 residues in the CDR3. Germline CDR1 is SQVTM and CDR2 is ANQGSEA. CDR3 in DNA: TGCAGCGGTGGTTCAACGGAGAGCACTGAAGCTTTCTTT. Its translation is CSGGSTESTEAFF.

The chain recombines TRBV24-1 with TRBJ2-1; TRBD1 might be the D (5 bases). This CDR3 is built from 13 residues. Germline V gives CDR1 KGHDR, CDR2 SFDVKD. The ends were cut back, 8 bases at V and 11 bases at J, with 18 bases in the middle. Written as DNA, the CDR3 is TGTGCCACCACGGACGGGCAGGGTTTTAAGCAGTTCTTC. It is translated as CATTDGQGFKQFF.

This chain links TRBV28 with TRBJ2-1; tentatively, D is TRBD1 (6 bases). Trimming stripped 4 bases from V and 6 bases from J, with 16 bases between. Germline assignment: CDR1 MDHEN and CDR2 SYDVKM. The CDR3 covers 15 residues. The CDR3 DNA reads as TGTGCCAGCAGTTCCCCCGGGACAAATAGCAATGAGCAGTTCTTC. Amino acids: CASSSPGTNSNEQFF.

The chain is built from TRBV27 and TRBJ2-7; 8 nucleotides align to TRBD2. This CDR3 contains 14 residues. V lost 5 bases and J lost 0; bases outside the gene matches: 3. CDR1 and CDR2 (germline): MNHEY, SMNVEV (reference sequence). This CDR3 reads CASSIAGSSYEQYF. The CDR3 DNA reads TGTGCCAGCAGTATAGCGGGATCCTCCTACGAGCAGTACTTC.

The gene calls are TRBV5-1 and TRBJ1-4; TRBD1 might be the D (6 bases). The V and J ends lost 0 bases and 6 bases respectively, with 9 bases between them. The CDR3 sequence is 14 residues long. Germline CDR1 is SGHRS and CDR2 is YFSETQ. The CDR3 DNA sequence: TGCGCCAGCAGCTTGGAAGGGGGGGATGAAAAACTGTTTTTT. Encoded protein: CASSLEGGDEKLFF.

This clone has a handful of counts. The J gene is TRBJ2-1, the V gene TRBV2; the D gene is possibly TRBD1 (6 bases). Germline-derived CDR1 and CDR2 are SNHLY and FYNNEI. CDR3 size: 10 residues. Trimming took 3 bases from V and 12 from J, leaving 6 bases between them. CDR3 amino acids: CASSETGQFF. The CDR3 DNA is TGTGCCAGCAGTGAGACAGGGCAGTTCTTC.

The rearrangement uses TRBV2 and TRBJ1-2; maybe TRBD1 (6 bases). The CDR3 loop spans 13 amino acids. The germline V gene encodes CDR1 SNHLY and CDR2 FYNNEI. V was shortened by 6 bases and J by 4 bases, with 12 bases between the two germline ends. In DNA form, the CDR3 reads TGTGCCAGCAGATCTGAGGGGGGCTATGGCTACACCTTC. It is translated as CASRSEGGYGYTF.

This chain links TRBV18 with TRBJ1-1; 11 nucleotides agree with TRBD1. This CDR3 is built from 15 residues. Germline values: CDR1 KGHSH, CDR2 LQKENI. Trimming at V came to 3 bases and at J to 4 bases, leaving 4 bases not matched to a gene. The CDR3 spells CASSPPGTGGTEAFF. The CDR3, as DNA: TGTGCCAGCTCACCTCCCGGGACAGGGGGCACTGAAGCTTTCTTT.

This clone occurred once. The chain links TRBV7-9 to TRBJ1-3; 8 bases are a match to TRBD1. CDR3 length equals 13 residues. Per the germline V gene, CDR1 is SEHNR and CDR2 is FQNEAQ (reference sequence). V dropped 8 bases and J dropped 8; count of bases not matched to a gene: 8. CDR3: CASRRTGIDTIYF. CDR3 coding DNA: TGTGCCAGCCGGCGGACAGGGATCGACACCATATATTTT.